The 26 T cell receptor beta chains below were found in one sample sequenced in a study of OX40 agonist ivuxolimab in advanced cancers. The method was immunoSEQ multiplex PCR; TCRdb's version includes in-frame clones alone and lacks a portion of them. The top ten hold approximately 0.99% of the sample, which has around 150,000 clones, roughly 91% seen once. The source material was CD4+ or CD8+ T cells sorted from blood, sampled in a trial of the OX40 agonist ivuxolimab. Every receptor here comes from an adult with an advanced solid tumor such as melanoma, head and neck, liver or kidney cancer.

V gene TRBV7-2 combines with J gene TRBJ2-5; the match to TRBD1 covers 7 bases. This CDR3 spans 15 amino acids. Per germline, CDR1 SGHTA and CDR2 FQGNSA. Trimming at V came to 5 bases and at J to 2 bases, leaving 8 bases not matched to a gene. The CDR3 DNA is TGTGCCAGCAGCCGACAGGGATCGCAACAAGAGACCCAGTACTTC. Amino acids: CASSRQGSQQETQYF.

The CDR3 DNA reads TGTGCCAGCAGTTTCGCCGACAGAGATAATTCACCCCTCCACTTT. Amino acid sequence: CASSFADRDNSPLHF. The chain uses TRBV28 and TRBJ1-6; possible D gene TRBD1, 5 bases. Per the germline V gene, CDR1 is MDHEN and CDR2 is SYDVKM. Between the trimmed V and J ends, which lost 3 bases and 5 bases, there was a span of 11 bases. The CDR3 spans 15 residues.

J is TRBJ2-3 and V is TRBV19; a possible D gene is TRBD2 (5 bases). Per the germline V gene, CDR1 is LNHDA and CDR2 is SQIVND (reference sequence). Trimming took 4 bases from V and 6 from J, leaving 14 bases between them. The CDR3 length is 14 residues. CDR3 DNA sequence: TGTGCCAGTAGTAAGTGGACTGTATCGGATACGCAGTATTTT. Amino acid sequence: CASSKWTVSDTQYF.

The chain combines TRBV6-6 with TRBJ1-1; 8 bases match TRBD1. V lost 5 bases and J lost 4; bases outside the gene matches: 6. The CDR3 contains 14 residues. Germline V gives CDR1 MNHNY, CDR2 SVGAGI (reference sequence). The CDR3 is CASSPQGTGTEAFF. The CDR3 nucleotides read TGTGCCAGCAGTCCACAAGGGACAGGCACTGAAGCTTTCTTT.

The chain employs TRBV19 and TRBJ2-5; TRBD1 matches at 7 bases. Germline loops: CDR1 LNHDA, CDR2 SQIVND (reference sequence). CDR3 length: 15 residues. V lost 4 bases and J lost 5; bases outside the gene matches: 10. The CDR3 spells CASSRQGRREETQYF. CDR3 coding DNA: TGTGCCAGTAGTAGACAGGGACGAAGGGAGGAGACCCAGTACTTC.

This chain uses TRBV6-6 with TRBJ2-1; D not resolved. The CDR3 consists of 14 residues. Germline CDR1 is MNHNY and CDR2 is SVGAGI (reference sequence). V was clipped by 4 bases and J by 7 bases, with 14 bases between them. CDR3 DNA sequence: TGTGCCAGCAGTTCTCTTTTGGAAGGGAATGAGCAGTTCTTC. This sequence encodes CASSSLLEGNEQFF.

J is TRBJ1-5 and V is TRBV11-2; D ambiguous. The germline V and J ends were trimmed by 0 bases and 9 bases, with 9 bases remaining between them. CDR1 is SGHAT and CDR2 is FQNNGV in the germline V gene. This CDR3 comprises 13 residues. CDR3 in amino acids: CASSLETRAPQHF. The CDR3 coding sequence is TGTGCCAGCAGCTTAGAGACCCGGGCGCCCCAGCATTTT.

The V gene is TRBV5-1, the J gene TRBJ1-6; no definite D call. The CDR3 extends over 15 amino acids. With 4 bases removed from V and 7 bases from J, the gap between germline ends came to 15 bases. The germline V gene has CDR1 SGHRS and CDR2 YFSETQ. The DNA of the CDR3 is TGCGCCAGCAGCGCGGACGGAAAGGGCAATTCACCCCTCCACTTT. Translated: CASSADGKGNSPLHF. The full variable domain, in which reference TRBV5-1 and TRBJ1-6 provide the parts outside the CDR3, is KAGVTQTPRYLIKTRGQQVTLSCSPISGHRSVSWYQQTPGQGLQFLFEYFSETQRNKGNFPGRFSGRQFSNSRSEMNVSTLELGDSALYLCASSADGKGNSPLHFGNGTRLTVT.

V usage is TRBV5-1 and J usage is TRBJ1-1, with D possibly TRBD1 on 5 matching bases. This CDR3 comprises 15 residues. V gave up 5 bases and J gave up 9 bases, with 23 bases separating them. The germline V gene encodes CDR1 SGHRS and CDR2 YFSETQ. The CDR3 DNA reads as TGCGCCAGCAGACCCTATGCGGCAGGGTCCCCTCAAGCTTTCTTT. Translated, it gives CASRPYAAGSPQAFF.

The chain joins TRBV19 to TRBJ1-5; D might be TRBD1 (6 bases). Germline values: CDR1 LNHDA, CDR2 SQIVND (reference sequence). Trimming removed 5 bases at V and 6 bases at J, with 14 bases between. The CDR3 totals 14 residues. Here the CDR3 DNA reads TGTGCCAGTAGTCTTCGGGTAGGGGGTCAGCCCCAGCATTTT. This gives the protein CASSLRVGGQPQHF.

There are a few counts of this clone. V and J are TRBV6-5 and TRBJ1-4; 8 nucleotides align to TRBD1. The CDR3 runs to 14 residues. After removal of 6 bases from V and 11 bases from J, the junction contained 11 bases not matched to a gene. The germline V gene has CDR1 MNHEY and CDR2 SVGAGI. The CDR3 nucleotides are TGTGCCAGCAGCACCCCGGGACAGGTTTTGAAACTGTTTTTT. Translated: CASSTPGQVLKLFF.

This clone was counted once. This chain uses TRBV7-2 with TRBJ1-3, with D perhaps matching TRBD1 (5 bases). The CDR3 length is 14 residues. Per germline, CDR1 SGHTA and CDR2 FQGNSA. V was cut by 3 bases and J by 0 bases, with 6 bases left in between. The CDR3 sequence: CASSFGGSGNTIYF. The CDR3 region has the DNA TGTGCCAGCAGCTTTGGGGGCTCTGGAAACACCATATATTTT.

This clone was observed a single time. The chain joins TRBV6-5 to TRBJ1-1; D is ambiguous. CDR3 length: 13 amino acids. Germline V lookup: CDR1 MNHEY, CDR2 SVGAGI. The V end lost 6 bases, the J end lost 1 base, and 9 bases lay between the germline ends. The CDR3 DNA reads TGTGCCAGCAGGGCTACAGCGAACACTGAAGCTTTCTTT. The encoded protein is CASRATANTEAFF.

The chain's CDR3 is CASSSTGFNQPQHF. In DNA form, the CDR3 reads TGTGCCAGCAGTTCCACAGGGTTCAATCAGCCCCAGCATTTT. The chain carries TRBV6-5 and TRBJ1-5, with D possibly being TRBD1 (6 bases). Germline V gene data show CDR1 as MNHEY and CDR2 as SVGAGI. This CDR3 contains 14 residues. V was pared by 4 bases and J by 3 bases, with 10 bases between.

The CDR3 loop is CASRLGRVLRDTQYF. The DNA for the CDR3 is TGCGCCAGCAGGCTTGGCAGGGTTCTTCGGGATACGCAGTATTTT. The J gene is TRBJ2-3, the V gene TRBV23-1; the D gene is possibly TRBD1 (5 bases). TRBV23-1 belongs to the ORF category, with a function that is uncertain. The CDR3 consists of 15 residues. The V and J ends lost 6 bases and 6 bases respectively, with 19 bases between them.

As for this clone: Relative to the germline gene, one junction end is altered; a read error may explain this. The J gene is TRBJ1-2, the V gene TRBV28; 8 bases agree with TRBD1. This CDR3 is 13 amino acids long. The germline CDR1 and CDR2 sequences are MDHEN and SYDVKM. CDR3 loop: CASSHGQGYDYTF. The CDR3 region has the DNA TGTGCCAGCAGCCACGGACAGGGCTATGACTACACCTTC.

V gene TRBV11-3 combines with J gene TRBJ1-1; D might be TRBD1 (5 bases). The CDR3 extends over 13 amino acids. From germline, CDR1 is SGHNT and CDR2 YENEEA. Trimming shortened V by 5 bases and J by 1 base, and 8 bases separated the two germline ends. The CDR3 DNA reads as TGTGCCAGCAGCCTCACAGGGAACACTGAAGCTTTCTTT. Protein product: CASSLTGNTEAFF.

About this clone: The germline gene is not matched at one end of the junction; a read error may be the cause. V and J are TRBV5-1 and TRBJ2-7, with 12 bases fitting TRBD2. The CDR3 extends over 15 amino acids. Germline V gene data show CDR1 as SGHRS and CDR2 as YFSETQ. The CDR3 protein is CVSSSTSGSSYEQYF. DNA for the CDR3: TGCGTCAGCAGCTCGACTAGCGGGAGCTCCTACGAGCAGTACTTC.

This chain connects TRBV4-3 to TRBJ1-2, with D unresolved. There are 14 residues in the CDR3. Germline lookup yields CDR1 LGHNA and CDR2 YSLEER. V lost 2 bases to trimming and J lost 4 bases, with 11 bases between them. CDR3 residues: CASSQRESFYGYTF. CDR3 DNA: TGCGCCAGCAGCCAAAGGGAGTCCTTCTATGGCTACACCTTC.

The chain recombines TRBV29-1 with TRBJ1-2; D is uncertain. This CDR3 has 14 residues. Germline CDR1 is SQVTM and CDR2 is ANQGSEA. Between the trimmed V and J ends, which lost 0 bases and 4 bases, there was a span of 12 bases. CDR3 residues: CSVEDPPGSYGYTF. DNA for the CDR3: TGCAGCGTTGAAGATCCTCCCGGATCCTATGGCTACACCTTC.

The chain links TRBV7-2 to TRBJ1-1, with 7 bases fitting TRBD1. This CDR3 is 15 amino acids long. V shed 5 bases and J 1 base; nucleotides not matched to a gene: 7. Germline V gives CDR1 SGHTA, CDR2 FQGNSA. The CDR3 nucleotides read TGTGCCAGCAGCCAACAGGGGCGGGGGAACACTGAAGCTTTCTTT. This codes for CASSQQGRGNTEAFF.

This rearrangement joins TRBV6-5 to TRBJ1-1; 10 bases fit TRBD1. This CDR3 has 13 amino acids. CDR1 is MNHEY, CDR2 SVGAGI, per germline. V lost 4 bases to trimming and J lost 7 bases; unmatched junction nucleotides: 3. In DNA form, the CDR3 reads TGTGCCAGCAGTTCCGGACAGGGGGGTGAAGCTTTCTTT. Its protein is CASSSGQGGEAFF.

V usage is TRBV29-1 and J usage is TRBJ1-2, with D perhaps TRBD1 (5 bases). Trimming took 0 bases from V and 4 from J, leaving 12 bases between them. This CDR3 is built from 14 residues. Per germline, CDR1 SQVTM and CDR2 ANQGSEA. The CDR3 region has the DNA TGCAGCGTTGAAGATGGACACAAACTCTATGGCTACACCTTC. Amino acid sequence: CSVEDGHKLYGYTF.

This clone has more than one count but fewer than ten. The chain links TRBV9 to TRBJ1-6, with no clear D. CDR1 SGDLS and CDR2 YYNGEE come from the germline V gene. The germline V and J ends were trimmed by 0 bases and 10 bases, with 11 bases remaining between them. The CDR3 sequence is 14 residues long. CDR3 loop: CASSVVGGNSPLHF. In DNA, the CDR3 is TGTGCCAGCAGCGTAGTTGGAGGTAACTCACCCCTCCACTTT.

This clone was detected only once. CDR3 region: CASSPAGGGSYEQYF. The CDR3 nucleotides read TGTGCCAGCAGCCCCGCCGGTGGCGGGAGCTACGAGCAGTACTTC. V usage is TRBV5-4 and J usage is TRBJ2-7, with 7 bases that match TRBD2. Germline CDR1 SGHNT, CDR2 YYREEE (reference sequence). V dropped 4 bases and J dropped 3; count of bases not matched to a gene: 10. CDR3 length: 15 amino acids.

The chain uses TRBV18 and TRBJ1-1, with D possibly TRBD1 on 5 matching bases. The CDR3 is 12 amino acids. Per the germline V gene, CDR1 is KGHSH and CDR2 is LQKENI. The V end was cut by 5 bases, the J end by 4 bases, with 8 bases between. The CDR3 protein is CASSSRGTEAFF. DNA of the CDR3: TGTGCCAGCTCATCTAGGGGCACTGAAGCTTTCTTT. The full variable domain, rest sourced from reference TRBV18 and TRBJ1-1, is NAGVMQNPRHLVRRRGQEARLRCSPMKGHSHVYWYRQLPEEGLKFMVYLQKENIIDESGMPKERFSAEFPKEGPSILRIQQVVRGDSAAYFCASSSRGTEAFFGQGTRLTVV.